A single sample gave rise to the 16 T cell receptor beta chains below, sequenced in a study of Graves' ophthalmopathy and Graves' hyperthyroidism. Scientists amplified the TCR beta CDR3 regions from RNA transcripts. HTBI primers served in a first-round RT-PCR, which a second-round multiplex PCR followed. From the multiplex PCR reads, TCRdb called clonotypes with MiXCR, one entry per CDR3 protein. The sample yields about 420,000 distinct CDR3 sequences, around 21% seen once. Sequenced: peripheral blood. The source is a woman between 18 and 29 years old with stable Graves' hyperthyroidism.

For this clonotype: A read error may explain this, as a much larger clone is one base away. The chain recombines TRBV10-3 with TRBJ2-7; TRBD2 agrees at 11 bases. This CDR3 has 15 residues. CDR1 and CDR2 (germline): ENHRY, SYGVKD. Trimming cost V 2 bases and J 5 bases; bases outside gene matches: 5. The CDR3 is CAISEQLAGVDEQYF. The CDR3 bases are TGTGCCATCAGTGAGCAACTAGCGGGAGTCGACGAGCAGTACTTC.

There are many counts of this clonotype. The chain uses TRBV28 and TRBJ1-5, with D perhaps TRBD1 (5 bases). In germline, CDR1 is MDHEN, CDR2 SYDVKM. Deletions cut 3 bases from V and 5 bases from J, with 11 bases between. This CDR3 is built from 14 residues. CDR3 nucleotide sequence: TGTGCCAGCAGTTTGGGACCACTATATCAGCCCCAGCATTTT. Its translation: CASSLGPLYQPQHF.

In this sample, this clonotype turned up a few times. J is TRBJ1-1 and V is TRBV12-3 or TRBV12-4; no clear D. The CDR3 length is 13 residues. Between the trimmed V and J ends, which lost 6 bases and 8 bases, there was a span of 16 bases. For the CDR3, the DNA is TGTGCCAGCAGAGAAGCCGGAGGACGGGAAGCTTTCTTT. It encodes CASREAGGREAFF.

V usage is TRBV6-5 and J usage is TRBJ2-3, with D perhaps matching TRBD1 or TRBD2 (6 bases each). Germline V CDR1 and CDR2: MNHEY, SVGAGI. The V gene lost 0 bases and the J gene lost 3 bases, with 10 bases spanning the gap. The CDR3 spans 15 residues. CDR3 nucleotides: TGTGCCAGCAGTTACTCGAAAGGGGGGACAGATACGCAGTATTTT. This translates into CASSYSKGGTDTQYF.

This clonotype came up many times. A much larger clone is a single base away; this may be a read error. V gene TRBV27 combines with J gene TRBJ1-1; the D is unclear. Germline V gene data show CDR1 as MNHEY and CDR2 as SMNVEV (reference sequence). Trimming left V 1 base short and J 0 bases short, with 6 bases between. The CDR3 spans 14 residues. Here the CDR3 reads CASSLCRMNTEAFF. Here the CDR3 DNA reads TGTGCCAGCAGTTTATGCAGGATGAACACTGAAGCTTTCTTT.

This clonotype was seen repeatedly, ten times or more. The genes are TRBV29-1 and TRBJ2-7; D gene uncertain. The CDR3 totals 13 residues. Trimming pared 4 bases from V and 3 bases from J, leaving 13 bases between. Germline V lookup: CDR1 SQVTM, CDR2 ANQGSEA. Written as DNA, the CDR3 is TGCAGCGTTGTGGGCGCGAACGGCTACGAGCAGTACTTC. Its protein is CSVVGANGYEQYF.

This clonotype was recorded many times. The rearrangement links TRBV7-8 to TRBJ2-7; 9 bases fit TRBD1. The junction had 7 bases not matched to a gene; V was cut back by 1 base and J by 6 bases. The CDR3 has 15 residues. Germline CDR1 SGHVS, CDR2 FQNEAQ. The CDR3 reads CASSLDTGGLLEQYF. CDR3 DNA: TGTGCCAGCAGCTTAGACACAGGGGGCTTACTCGAGCAGTACTTC.

This chain joins TRBV6-2 or TRBV6-3 and TRBJ1-2; 9 positions agree with TRBD1. The CDR3 is 13 residues long. The V gene end was trimmed by 10 bases and the J gene end by 4 bases; junction bases not matched to a gene: 7. The germline gives CDR1 MNHEY, CDR2 SVGEGT. The CDR3 spells CATGTGLRYGYTF. The DNA for the CDR3 is TGTGCCACCGGGACAGGGTTGCGCTATGGCTACACCTTC.

Many counts were recorded for this clonotype. The rearrangement joins TRBV6-1 to TRBJ2-5; 7 bases are shared with TRBD2. From germline, CDR1 is MNHNS and CDR2 SASEGT. CDR3 size: 16 residues. The junction had 11 bases not matched to a gene; V was cut back by 3 bases and J by 4 bases. CDR3 sequence reads: CASSDPSGIAGETQYF. CDR3 in DNA: TGTGCCAGCAGTGACCCATCCGGGATAGCGGGAGAGACCCAGTACTTC.

The V call is TRBV12-3 or TRBV12-4, the J call TRBJ1-1, with 7 nucleotides matching TRBD1. V dropped 4 bases and J dropped 2; count of bases not matched to a gene: 16. The CDR3 spans 18 residues. CDR3 bases: TGTGCCAGCAGTTCTCGGCGACAGGGACGTCCGTTTAACACTGAAGCTTTCTTT. As protein: CASSSRRQGRPFNTEAFF.

This clonotype appeared many times. The chain couples TRBV6-2 or TRBV6-3 to TRBJ2-7, with a tentative D call TRBD2 (6 bases). V dropped 6 bases and J dropped 1 base, with 16 bases sitting between them. The CDR3 is 15 residues long. Germline CDR1 reads MNHEY; CDR2 reads SVGEGT. The CDR3: CASSRDFSISYEQYF. The CDR3 nucleotides are TGTGCCAGCAGCCGGGACTTCTCTATTTCCTACGAGCAGTACTTC.

The gene calls are TRBV7-2 and TRBJ1-1; 7 positions match TRBD1. From germline, CDR1 is SGHTA and CDR2 FQGNSA. V lost 6 bases and J lost 0; bases outside the gene matches: 7. The CDR3 is 15 amino acids. Written as DNA, the CDR3 is TGTGCCAGCAGTGCAGGGGGACGGATGAACACTGAAGCTTTCTTT. Amino acid sequence: CASSAGGRMNTEAFF.

About this clonotype: This sequence may be a read error, since a much larger clone differs from it by one base. Here the CDR3 reads CASSYSALLDETQYF. The CDR3 coding sequence is TGTGCCAGCAGTTACTCGGCGTTGCTCGATGAGACCCAGTACTTC. The rearrangement joins TRBV6-4 to TRBJ2-5; D gene unclear. Germline values: CDR1 MRHNA, CDR2 SNTAGT. CDR3 length: 15 residues.

This clonotype was detected ten times or more. The chain employs TRBV12-3 or TRBV12-4 and TRBJ2-7; TRBD1 matches 9 bases. V trimming: 6 bases; J trimming: 4 bases; junction bases outside the gene matches: 10. CDR3 length equals 15 residues. The CDR3: CASRNPGQGIYEQYF. The CDR3 DNA follows: TGTGCCAGCAGAAATCCGGGACAGGGAATATACGAGCAGTACTTC.

This clonotype was recorded many times. This chain joins TRBV5-1 and TRBJ2-7; D possibly uses TRBD1 or TRBD2 (6 bases each). The CDR3 covers 15 residues. V lost 0 bases and J lost 2, with 12 bases in between. Germline-derived CDR1 and CDR2 are SGHRS and YFSETQ. CDR3: CASSLGGAQPYEQYF. CDR3 sequence (DNA): TGCGCCAGCAGCTTGGGGGGGGCGCAACCCTACGAGCAGTACTTC. Full variable domain (remainder filled in from reference TRBV5-1 and TRBJ2-7): KAGVTQTPRYLIKTRGQQVTLSCSPISGHRSVSWYQQTPGQGLQFLFEYFSETQRNKGNFPGRFSGRQFSNSRSEMNVSTLELGDSALYLCASSLGGAQPYEQYFGPGTRLTVT.

At least ten counts were recorded for this clonotype. The chain carries TRBV6-5 and TRBJ2-7; D unclear. Germline CDR1 MNHEY, CDR2 SVGAGI. V lost 0 bases and J lost 1, with 10 bases in between. The CDR3 has 15 residues. The CDR3 protein is CASSYSKLGSYEQYF. CDR3 DNA: TGTGCCAGCAGTTACTCGAAGCTGGGTTCCTACGAGCAGTACTTC.